Described below is a single T cell receptor (beta chain) sequence and its context. Germline assignment: CDR1 MGHDK and CDR2 SYGVNS. The CDR3 is 16 residues long. V lost 1 base, J lost 4 bases, and 14 bases lay in between. The sample belongs to a study of T cell changes during pregnancy in multiple sclerosis. Method: immunoSEQ multiplex PCR; TCRdb's copy keeps in-frame clones and lacks some. The data show some 100,000 clones, approximately 94% seen once. The chain carries TRBV25-1 and TRBJ1-3; D gene unclear. The starting material was peripheral blood, obtained before pregnancy. The receptor's source is a female donor with multiple sclerosis, enrolled in a pregnancy study. For the CDR3, the DNA is TGTGCCAGCAGTGAATTCGCGCCATGGAGCGGAAACACCATATATTTT. This encodes CASSEFAPWSGNTIYF.